This T cell receptor beta chain was documented in a study of cytomegalovirus exposure and HLA in healthy donors. Across the study: When 350 to 500 donors were genotyped, 80% to 90% of them were found to fall in the Caucasian-associated ancestry cluster. Study-level points and caveats: Most sequenced TCRs were rare (though some public TCRs occurred in many donors).

Details on this clone: Its antigen remains unidentified.

PCR primers comprised 60 Vbeta and 13 Jbeta primers. The assay was immunoSEQ multiplex PCR, and TCRdb's table has in-frame clones only and misses some. Here the sample spans 150,000 to 200,000 clones, about 82% being singletons. Donors in the study were healthy people who gave bone marrow. This CDR3 comprises 14 residues. This TCR came from a woman aged 25-40 years in good health and CMV-seronegative. The specimen sequenced was PBMCs. J is TRBJ2-7 and V is TRBV21-1; no DNA check was done on the table's D call, TRBD1. TRBV21-1 is assigned pseudogene status. CDR3 nucleotide sequence: TGTGCCAGCAGCAAAGAGGACAGGGACCTTAGGAAGTACTTC. Translating it yields CASSKEDRDLRKYF.